The present T cell receptor (beta chain) was sequenced within a study of shared clonotypes between healthy human individuals. Study-level points and caveats: Relative to memory subsets, naive subsets generally showed larger estimated richness.

The CDR3 is 13 amino acids. Between the trimmed V and J ends, which lost 5 bases and 3 bases, there was a span of 10 bases. Germline V gene lookup returns CDR1 MNHNS and CDR2 SASEGT. The assay was immunoSEQ multiplex PCR, and TCRdb's table has in-frame clones only and misses some. The sample yields 550,000 to 800,000 clones, under 80% seen once. Points on this clone: What it binds is not known.

CD45RA+ naive and CD45RA-negative memory subsets were separated from CD4+ cells. The sample comprised memory CD4+ T cells sorted from blood. The subset was: CD45RA-negative fraction. The chain employs TRBV6-1 and TRBJ1-1; D not resolved. The TCR sequence derives from a young woman in good health. CDR3 in amino acids: CASSKESHTEAFF. Written as DNA, the CDR3 is TGTGCCAGCAGTAAAGAATCTCACACTGAAGCTTTCTTT.